The next 13 T cell receptor beta chains were all read from a single sample in a study of cytomegalovirus exposure and HLA in healthy donors. PCR primers comprised 60 Vbeta and 13 Jbeta primers. Sequenced by immunoSEQ multiplex PCR; TCRdb stores in-frame clones only, minus some. The sample contains 60,000 to 70,000 clones, about 61% of which appear only once. Sequencing was carried out using PBMCs. These receptors originate from a woman in her 50s in good health and CMV-seronegative.

The chain uses TRBV15 and TRBJ1-2; D not resolved. The germline V gene encodes CDR1 LNHNV and CDR2 YYDKDF (reference sequence). V was cut by 2 bases and J by 5 bases, with 9 bases left in between. CDR3 length: 13 amino acids. CDR3 nucleotide sequence: TGTGCCACCAGCAGAATAGGAGGTTATGGCTACACCTTC. Its translation is CATSRIGGYGYTF.

V usage is TRBV7-9 and J usage is TRBJ2-4; the D gene is possibly TRBD2 (6 bases). This CDR3 is 14 amino acids long. The germline CDR1 and CDR2 sequences are SEHNR and FQNEAQ (reference sequence). Deletions cut 6 bases from V and 2 bases from J, with 11 bases between. The CDR3 DNA follows: TGTGCCAGCAGTCCCGGGACTTCCAAAAACATTCAGTACTTC. Amino acid sequence: CASSPGTSKNIQYF.

This clone appeared once. The rearrangement joins TRBV7-9 to TRBJ1-4; D uncertain. Per the germline V gene, CDR1 is SEHNR and CDR2 is FQNEAQ (reference sequence). The CDR3 covers 15 residues. Trimming removed 4 bases from V and 8 bases from J, with 17 bases in between. The CDR3 DNA sequence: TGTGCCAGCAGCTCCCTGCTGGCTGGCAGGGAAAAACTGTTTTTT. Amino acid sequence: CASSSLLAGREKLFF.

This clone occurred many times. The same CDR3 also results from other DNA sequences found in this sample. The chain couples TRBV18 to TRBJ2-7, with a tentative D call TRBD2 (6 bases). The CDR3 consists of 14 residues. Germline V gene lookup returns CDR1 KGHSH and CDR2 LQKENI. V lost 3 bases and J 3 bases, leaving 12 bases between the germline ends. This CDR3 reads CASSPGLVSYEQYF. The CDR3 coding sequence is TGTGCCAGCTCACCGGGACTTGTCAGCTACGAGCAGTACTTC. Supplemented by reference TRBV18 and TRBJ2-7, the full variable domain reads NAGVMQNPRHLVRRRGQEARLRCSPMKGHSHVYWYRQLPEEGLKFMVYLQKENIIDESGMPKERFSAEFPKEGPSILRIQQVVRGDSAAYFCASSPGLVSYEQYFGPGTRLTVT.

This clone occurred once. V is TRBV7-6 and J is TRBJ2-1, with TRBD2 matching 8 bases. V gave up 2 bases and J gave up 2 bases; unmatched junction bases: 14. The germline CDR1 and CDR2 sequences are SGHVS and FNYEAQ. The CDR3 has 19 amino acids. The CDR3 region is CASSLILSGGTRAYNEQFF. CDR3 bases: TGTGCCAGCAGCTTAATATTGAGTGGGGGGACTAGGGCCTACAATGAGCAGTTCTTC.

The chain joins TRBV2 to TRBJ2-7; 7 bases are a match to TRBD2. J lost 6 bases, V lost 0 bases, and 14 bases had no gene match. Germline-derived CDR1 and CDR2 are SNHLY and FYNNEI. The CDR3 length is 17 residues. The CDR3 reads CASSEALRVGGSSEQYF. The CDR3 bases are TGTGCCAGCAGTGAAGCGCTTCGGGTGGGCGGGAGTAGCGAGCAGTACTTC.

Only one count was recorded for this clone. The chain is built from TRBV19 and TRBJ1-1; 7 bases agree with TRBD1. V lost 4 bases and J lost 11; bases outside the gene matches: 10. This CDR3 is 13 amino acids long. Germline-derived CDR1 and CDR2 are LNHDA and SQIVND (reference sequence). DNA of the CDR3: TGTGCCAGTAGTACCGGACAGGCCGTCGAGGCTTTCTTT. Its translation: CASSTGQAVEAFF.

J is TRBJ2-7 and V is TRBV7-9, with a possible D match to TRBD2 (6 bases). This CDR3 contains 14 residues. V lost 0 bases to trimming and J lost 6 bases, with 12 bases between them. CDR1 and CDR2 (germline): SEHNR, FQNEAQ (reference sequence). The CDR3 DNA sequence: TGTGCCAGCAGCTTAGCGGGGACGGAGGGCGAGCAGTACTTC. Translating it yields CASSLAGTEGEQYF.

The V gene is TRBV7-9, the J gene TRBJ2-1; 10 positions agree with TRBD2. The CDR3 consists of 15 residues. J lost 6 bases, V lost 3 bases, and 5 bases had no gene match. Per the germline V gene, CDR1 is SEHNR and CDR2 is FQNEAQ (reference sequence). The CDR3 DNA reads TGTGCCAGCAGCTTGACTAGCGGGTGGAGCAATGAGCAGTTCTTC. Translated: CASSLTSGWSNEQFF.

V and J are TRBV28 and TRBJ1-2, with a weak D call TRBD1 (6 bases). V gave up 7 bases and J gave up 2 bases, with 23 bases separating them. The CDR3 has 17 amino acids. Germline V gene lookup returns CDR1 MDHEN and CDR2 SYDVKM. The CDR3, as DNA: TGTGCCAGCACCCCGGGGGGGGCGGCCGCGGCCAACTATGGCTACACCTTC. Its protein product is CASTPGGAAAANYGYTF.

This clone was observed a handful of times. Other nucleotide sequences from this sample produce the same CDR3. The V call is TRBV29-1, the J call TRBJ1-1, with D tentatively TRBD1 (6 bases). CDR1 is SQVTM and CDR2 is ANQGSEA in the germline V gene. Trimming cost V 7 bases and J 4 bases, with 7 bases left between them. The CDR3 is 10 residues long. The DNA of the CDR3 is TGCAGCGGCAGGGGCACTGAAGCTTTCTTT. Translated: CSGRGTEAFF.

This clone was detected only a few times. The CDR3 region is CAWGQGHSTDTQYF. DNA of the CDR3: TGTGCCTGGGGACAGGGCCACTCGACGGATACGCAGTATTTT. The J gene is TRBJ2-3, the V gene TRBV30; 8 bases fit TRBD1. V dropped 5 bases and J dropped 6; count of bases not matched to a gene: 10. The CDR3 has 14 residues. Germline lookup yields CDR1 GTSNPN and CDR2 SVGIG (reference sequence).

The V gene is TRBV4-3, the J gene TRBJ2-7; 8 nucleotides align to TRBD1. The CDR3 is made up of 21 amino acids. The V segment lost 2 bases and the J segment 0 bases; nucleotides outside the gene matches: 21. The germline CDR1 and CDR2 sequences are LGHNA and YSLEER. The DNA of the CDR3 is TGCGCCAGCAGCCAAAGGACAGGGAAGGGCACGAACTCAGGGGGCTCCTACGAGCAGTACTTC. Translating it yields CASSQRTGKGTNSGGSYEQYF.